Below are 5 T cell receptor beta chains sequenced from a single sample in a study of blood T cell repertoires in COVID-19. The assay was immunoSEQ multiplex PCR, and TCRdb's table has in-frame clones only and misses some. The data contain some 150,000 clones, around nine tenths of them singletons. Sequenced material: PBMCs or T cells enriched from blood (not recorded which). The receptors shown here come from a woman aged 18-29 years who had recovered from COVID-19.

The chain carries TRBV7-6 and TRBJ2-5; D possibly corresponds to TRBD2 (5 bases). Germline V gene sequence: CDR1 SGHVS, CDR2 FNYEAQ. V lost 5 bases and J 2 bases, leaving 18 bases between the germline ends. CDR3 length: 16 residues. The DNA for the CDR3 is TGTGCCAGCAGCCCCCCAGGTAGTAGCGAACAAGAGACCCAGTACTTC. The encoded protein is CASSPPGSSEQETQYF.

The genes are TRBV9 and TRBJ2-1; the match to TRBD2 covers 12 bases. The CDR3 runs 15 residues. In germline, CDR1 is SGDLS, CDR2 YYNGEE. Unmatched junction bases numbered 6, after V lost 3 bases and J lost 8 bases. The CDR3 loop is CASSDRTSGIDEQFF. The CDR3, as DNA: TGTGCCAGCAGCGACCGGACTAGCGGGATCGATGAGCAGTTCTTC.

The rearrangement uses TRBV13 and TRBJ2-1; TRBD2 matches at 9 bases. The CDR3 totals 20 residues. V was clipped by 5 bases and J by 6 bases; unmatched bases: 23. In germline, CDR1 is PRHDT, CDR2 FYEKMQ (reference sequence). The CDR3 bases are TGTGCCAGCAGCCCGTGGGACCGAGGTGGGGCGGGAGGGGATTCCAATGAGCAGTTCTTC. It translates to CASSPWDRGGAGGDSNEQFF.

The chain is built from TRBV28 and TRBJ2-2; 7 bases fit TRBD2. Germline values: CDR1 MDHEN, CDR2 SYDVKM. The length of the CDR3 is 15 residues. V lost 6 bases and J lost 5; bases outside the gene matches: 9. The CDR3 loop is CASRGSRELTGELFF. CDR3 in DNA: TGTGCCAGCAGGGGCTCGCGGGAGCTAACCGGGGAGCTGTTTTTT.

The chain uses TRBV4-1 and TRBJ2-7; D may be TRBD2 (5 bases). Looked up from germline, CDR1 is MGHRA and CDR2 is YSYEKL. The CDR3 sequence is 17 residues long. The V end was cut by 3 bases, the J end by 0 bases, with 18 bases between. CDR3 region: CASSQDKSGARSYEQYF. Written as DNA, the CDR3 is TGCGCCAGCAGCCAGGATAAAAGCGGAGCCCGCTCCTACGAGCAGTACTTC.